This TCR beta chain was recorded in a study of blood T cells in healthy people across ages. A sample-barcoded 5' primer and a J-beta primer mix were used in a second PCR of roughly 6 to 12 cycles. Tags on each cDNA molecule came from a template-switch adaptor with 12 random nucleotides. MiXCR was run by TCRdb on the 5' RACE reads, yielding one entry per CDR3 protein. The repertoire holds almost 550,000 distinct CDR3 sequences, with 24% as singletons. The sample was also reused in another study, on T cells of mothers and their children. This second report adds: Each mother yielded more than 9 million TCR beta CDR3 reads. Each child yielded approximately 2.9 million reads.

Material for sequencing was blood. This receptor was identified in a boy between 10 and 17 years old in good health.

Here the CDR3 DNA reads TGTGCCAGCAGTTTGCCGGGTCCTCAAGAGACCCAGTACTTC. Translated: CASSLPGPQETQYF. This rearrangement joins TRBV27 to TRBJ2-5; D gene uncertain. The CDR3 consists of 14 residues. Trimming removed 3 bases from V and 2 bases from J, with 10 bases in between. Germline CDR1 reads MNHEY; CDR2 reads SMNVEV (reference sequence).